This TCR beta chain was recorded in a study of molecular identifiers for immune sequencing clone quantification (dated by TCRdb to the late 2010s). With respect to the entire study: In a replicate experiment, RNA from roughly 18,000 or 92,000 naive CD8 T cells was split into five aliquots, four of which were sequenced. The study was a methods study using CD8 T cells to benchmark molecular-identifier clustering-based TCR repertoire sequencing (MIDCIRS) and TCR RNA copy counting. General conclusions and limits of the study: About 2.9 recovered TCR RNA copies per cell were obtained by modeling, versus approximately 10 by digital PCR, implying a capture efficiency of 30% to 35%. A single cell's worth of spiked-in Jurkat TCR RNA was reported detectable even among one million naive CD8 T cells. The naive libraries included spiked-in Jurkat TCR RNA (roughly nine copies' worth), and this Jurkat TCR RNA is not part of the donor repertoire. The sizes of highly expanded clones could end up underestimated when identical TCR molecules share a barcode. In CMV-specific effector cells, clones with more than 20 RNA copies accounted for over 98% of molecules, whereas in naive cells such clones accounted for under 1%. When barcode sub-clustering was omitted, TCR diversity was inflated by chimeric consensus sequences, with chimeras reaching as high as 47%.

The CDR3 goes from the cysteine to the phenylalanine over 12 residues. Of all the DNA, just the CDR3 is kept, 36 bases in frame from base 1. The CDR1 and CDR2 encoded by the germline V gene are MDHEN and SYDVKM. About this clonotype: Its antigen target is currently unknown. No much larger clone is present one base from it, and per-base qualities are unavailable.

Libraries of naive CD8 T cells were generated from about 20,000 to 1,000,000 sorted cells, with 10%, 30% or 50% of the purified RNA used. Naive CD8 T cells were FACS-sorted as CD8+CD4-CCR7+CD45RA+ on a BD FACSAria II into RLT Plus buffer. To test detection sensitivity, Jurkat RNA equal to 10 or so TCR copies was added to samples of about 20,000-1,000,000 naive CD8 T cells. Enrichment of CD8 T cells was done with RosetteSep CD8+ T Cell Enrichment Cocktail plus Ficoll-Paque, and ACK red cell lysis came afterward. The library came from PCR. The sequencing machine was a NextSeq 500. Bulk TCR libraries were generated as previously described, with the TCR primers listed in Table S5 used. Purification of total RNA was performed with the Qiagen AllPrep DNA/RNA kit. Before any analysis, reads coming from multiple sequencing runs of the same library were combined into one pool. In the paper's pipeline: Reads were retained only if their TCR constant sequence matched exactly, and those retained reads were trimmed to 150 nt and grouped according to their 12-nt molecular barcodes. Reads inside each barcode group were sub-clustered using a 15% Levenshtein threshold, and a quality-weighted consensus sequence was constructed for each RNA molecule. Non-functional sequences were discarded, and so were lower-count sequences lying one edit away from another sequence. Barcode sub-clusters with fewer than 20% of the maximum read count were removed, based on fitting two negative binomial distributions. TCRdb itself trimmed the public reads at Q25 with fastp, ran MiXCR and retained productive beta chains. Rows are combined by CDR3 protein, so each entry shows the most common genes and DNA. The V and J calls here are based on TCRdb, not the publication. Present in this sample are fewer than 350,000 distinct CDR3 sequences, 24% of which were seen just once. 0.65% to 0.95% of the sample goes to the ten largest clones.

This TCR came from a human donor in good health. Some libraries in this study had Jurkat cell RNA spiked in. The sequence joins TRBV28 to TRBJ2-7; the D gene is perhaps TRBD2, on 6 matching bases. Sequencing used naive CD8+ T cells from blood, with Jurkat cell RNA spiked in. The intended sense of this specimen's cell subset or site label: FACS-sorted CD8+CD4-CCR7+CD45RA+ naive T cells. CDR3 reads: CPPQPRGWVRYF. The DNA sequence is given as TGTCCCCCACAGCCCCGGGGGTGGGTCAGATACTTC. With all but the CDR3 taken from the reference TRBV28 and TRBJ2-7 genes, the full variable domain is: DVKVTQSSRYLVKRTGEKVFLECVQDMDHENMFWYRQDPGLGLRLIYFSYDVKMKEKGDIPEGYSVSREKKERFSLILESASTNQTSMYLCPPQPRGWVRYFGPGTRLTVT.